This T cell receptor beta chain was found in a study of patients and donors after allogeneic stem cell transplantation. Each CDR3 protein gets one entry after TCRdb re-called the RT-PCR reads with MiXCR. In the table there are about 960,000 distinct CDR3 sequences, about a sixth of which are singletons. This clonotype showed up just a few times. There are 14 residues in the CDR3. Germline CDR1 is SQVTM and CDR2 is ANQGSEA. The V end lost 6 bases, the J end lost 1 base, and 15 bases lay between the germline ends. This chain joins TRBV29-1 and TRBJ1-1, with D unresolved. Sequencing input: blood, either unsorted or a sorted T cell fraction (not recorded which). The TCR was taken from a human donor who was either an allogeneic HSCT recipient or a stem cell or donor lymphocyte infusion donor (not recorded which). It is not recorded whose cells these are; they may come from a transplant donor. The CDR3 reads CSVDSPNRNTEAFF. Here the CDR3 DNA reads TGCAGCGTCGACTCTCCAAACAGGAACACTGAAGCTTTCTTT.